Listed here is a single TCR beta chain. Its antigen is currently not known. Base qualities are not provided; no much larger clone lies one nucleotide away. What this sample's time point label stands for: after dendritic cell vaccination, including at tumor progression/relapse. To be selected, patients needed enough residual fresh-frozen tumor tissue and more than two years of available survival data. Molecular status otherwise varied across the glioblastoma patients, but none of them carried an isocitrate dehydrogenase mutation. PBMC collection took place before vaccination, two weeks after the third vaccination, and at tumor progression if progression occurred. The Qiagen DNeasy Blood extraction Kit was used for extraction of genomic DNA. The immunoSEQ assay amplified TCRB CDR3 regions from 2 micrograms of genomic DNA, or from all available DNA when less than that amount was available. For multiplex PCR, 60 forward primers for TCR V beta segments and 13 reverse primers for J beta segments were used. To estimate the number of reads per starting template, synthetic control templates were added to each sample at limiting dilution. The Illumina HiSeq System generated 87 bp sequencing reads. Concerning the study's data processing: To remove PCR and sequencing errors, closely related sequences were merged with a nearest neighbor algorithm. TCR overlap was defined as the percentage of unique tumor TCR beta sequences that were also present in the same patient's peripheral blood. Here the immuneACCESS table is served through TCRdb, limited to in-frame sequences with V and J called. Missing clones are a known gap in these copies; in checked studies unresolved V genes cover under half, and the rest lacks a known reason. V, J and clone size were drawn from that table, and D and trimming were deduced from the DNA. In this sample the table shows 85,000 or so clones, less than 85% of which occur a single time. The top ten clonotypes cover under 8.5% of the sample.

The data originate from a study of glioma-infiltrating T cells after dendritic cell vaccination listed by TCRdb under 2016. Study-level background: Of the 15 or so glioblastoma patients in the cohort, all drawn from Phase I and II dendritic cell vaccination trials, 9 were newly diagnosed and 6 had recurrent disease. Patients received three intradermal dendritic cell vaccine injections at biweekly intervals in the arm below the axilla. In glioblastoma patients vaccinated with dendritic cells, deep sequencing of TCR beta CDR3 regions served to measure tumor-infiltrating lymphocyte content and to compare repertoires between tumor and blood. Survival after dendritic cell vaccination was correlated with TCR sequencing metrics, including TIL content and tumor-blood repertoire overlap. Autologous tumor lysate-pulsed dendritic cell vaccination was administered to the patients between about 2002 and 2013. The vaccine was prepared from monocyte-derived dendritic cells that were cultured for 6 to 7 days with IL-4 and GM-CSF and then pulsed overnight with autologous tumor lysate.

Summary of the overall study and its limitations: No direct relationship between TCR clonality and survival was found, suggesting a diverse polyclonal response may matter. After dendritic cell vaccination, a higher estimated pretreatment TIL content predicted longer time to progression and overall survival. The TCR overlap response model with three groups was called speculative and said to need prospective validation. The cohort was small and heterogeneous, few patients had complete blood and tumor sets, and even fewer had initial-recurrent tumor pairs.

The germline V gene supplies CDR1 KGHSH and CDR2 LQKENI. CDR3 length: 14 amino acids, cysteine to phenylalanine. The only DNA kept is the CDR3, 42 bases in frame from the first base. The junction shows trimming of 2 bases on V and 3 bases on J, plus 10 bases between the germline ends. Sequences were derived from blood, sampled after dendritic cell vaccination. This sequence originates from a human donor with glioblastoma. The rearranged chain carries TRBV18 and TRBJ1-1; perhaps TRBD1 is the D gene, with 5 bases matching. The sequenced DNA is TGTGCCAGCTCACCAAATCAGGGTTACACTGAAGCTTTCTTT. Its protein is CASSPNQGYTEAFF.